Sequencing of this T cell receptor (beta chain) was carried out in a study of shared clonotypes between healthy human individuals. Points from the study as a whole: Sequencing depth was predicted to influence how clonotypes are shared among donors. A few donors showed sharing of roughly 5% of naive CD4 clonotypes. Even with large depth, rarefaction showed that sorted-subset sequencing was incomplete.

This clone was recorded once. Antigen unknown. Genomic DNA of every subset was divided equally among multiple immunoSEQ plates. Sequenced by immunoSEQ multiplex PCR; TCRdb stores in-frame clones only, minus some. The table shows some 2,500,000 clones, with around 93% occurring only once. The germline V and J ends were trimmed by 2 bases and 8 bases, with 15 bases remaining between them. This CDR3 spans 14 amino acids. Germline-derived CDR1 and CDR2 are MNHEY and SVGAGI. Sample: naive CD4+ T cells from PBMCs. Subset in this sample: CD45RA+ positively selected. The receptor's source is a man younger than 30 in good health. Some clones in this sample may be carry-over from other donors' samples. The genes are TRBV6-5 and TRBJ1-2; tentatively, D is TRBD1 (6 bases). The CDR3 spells CASSYGQRNGGYTF. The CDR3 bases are TGTGCCAGCAGTTACGGACAGAGGAATGGCGGCTACACCTTC.